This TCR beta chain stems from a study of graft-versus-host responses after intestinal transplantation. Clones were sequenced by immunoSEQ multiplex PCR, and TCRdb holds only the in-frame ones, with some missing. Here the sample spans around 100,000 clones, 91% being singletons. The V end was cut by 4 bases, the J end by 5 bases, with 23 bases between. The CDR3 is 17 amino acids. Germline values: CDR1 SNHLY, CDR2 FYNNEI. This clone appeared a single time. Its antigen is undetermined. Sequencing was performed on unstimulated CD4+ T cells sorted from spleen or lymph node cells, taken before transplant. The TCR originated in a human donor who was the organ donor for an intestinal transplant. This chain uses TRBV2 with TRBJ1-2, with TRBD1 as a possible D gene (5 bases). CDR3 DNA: TGTGCCAGCAGTGCCCAGGGCCCACTACTTACCTTTTATGGCTACACCTTC. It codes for CASSAQGPLLTFYGYTF.